The 5 T cell receptor beta chains below come from one sample, sequenced in a study of shared clonotypes between healthy human individuals. Clones were read by immunoSEQ multiplex PCR, and TCRdb kept only the in-frame ones, dropping some. This sample has some 2,000,000 clones, with over 85% found just once. Sequencing was done on a sample of naive CD4+ T cells sorted from blood. Subset given: CD45RA+ positively selected. These receptors came from a man between 18 and 35 years old in good health.

V is TRBV28 and J is TRBJ1-2, with D tentatively TRBD1 (6 bases). V lost 8 bases and J lost 0, with 16 bases in between. The V gene's germline CDR1 is MDHEN and CDR2 SYDVKM. This CDR3 is built from 15 residues. The chain's CDR3 is CASQGRGQANYGYTF. The DNA for the CDR3 is TGTGCCAGCCAGGGGCGGGGGCAGGCTAACTATGGCTACACCTTC.

The chain uses TRBV27 and TRBJ2-7; D possibly corresponds to TRBD1 (5 bases). Trimming stripped 5 bases from V and 2 bases from J, with 16 bases between. The CDR3 sequence is 15 residues long. Looked up from germline, CDR1 is MNHEY and CDR2 is SMNVEV (reference sequence). This chain's CDR3 is CASSPQGIPTYEQYF. CDR3 nucleotide sequence: TGTGCCAGCAGTCCCCAGGGCATTCCCACCTACGAGCAGTACTTC.

The chain recombines TRBV7-9 with TRBJ2-3; D not certain. The CDR3 runs 9 residues. V lost 4 bases and J 13 bases, leaving 6 bases between the germline ends. Germline CDR1 reads SEHNR; CDR2 reads FQNEAQ (reference sequence). The CDR3 here is CASSSLEYF. In DNA form, the CDR3 reads TGTGCCAGCAGCTCCCTAGAGTATTTT.

The chain is built from TRBV2 and TRBJ2-3, with 7 bases aligning to TRBD1. The CDR3 length is 14 residues. CDR1 is SNHLY and CDR2 is FYNNEI in the germline V gene. Trimming at V came to 6 bases and at J to 2 bases, leaving 5 bases not matched to a gene. CDR3 sequence reads: CASSRDSPTDTQYF. As DNA, the CDR3 is TGTGCCAGCAGCCGGGACAGCCCCACAGATACGCAGTATTTT. Variable domain in full (rest from reference TRBV2 and TRBJ2-3): EPEVTQTPSHQVTQMGQEVILRCVPISNHLYFYWYRQILGQKVEFLVSFYNNEISEKSEIFDDQFSVERPDGSNFTLKIRSTKLEDSAMYFCASSRDSPTDTQYFGPGTRLTVL.

This chain connects TRBV5-1 to TRBJ2-7, with D perhaps being TRBD1 or TRBD2 (5 bases each). V was shortened by 4 bases and J by 9 bases, with 17 bases between the two germline ends. Germline V gene sequence: CDR1 SGHRS, CDR2 YFSETQ. CDR3 length equals 13 residues. CDR3 in amino acids: CASSPMGEGPQYF. CDR3 nucleotide sequence: TGCGCCAGCAGCCCAATGGGGGAAGGGCCGCAGTACTTC.